This TCR beta chain was observed in a study of cytomegalovirus exposure and HLA in healthy donors. 13 Jbeta primers and 60 Vbeta primers were used for the PCR. Assay: immunoSEQ multiplex PCR; the TCRdb copy retains only in-frame clones and omits some. The listing records about 120,000 clones. V trimming: 2 bases; J trimming: 2 bases; junction bases outside the gene matches: 2. This CDR3 is built from 14 residues. CDR1 and CDR2 from the germline V gene are SGHRS and YFSETQ. This sequence originates from a man aged 25-45 years in good health and CMV-seronegative. This sequence joins TRBV5-1 and TRBJ2-7; 9 bases match TRBD1. The sequencing sample was made of PBMCs. The DNA of the CDR3 is TGCGCCAGCAGCTTTACAGGGGGCGCCTACGAGCAGTACTTC. Amino acid sequence: CASSFTGGAYEQYF. The whole variable domain, filled in from reference TRBV5-1 and TRBJ2-7, reads KAGVTQTPRYLIKTRGQQVTLSCSPISGHRSVSWYQQTPGQGLQFLFEYFSETQRNKGNFPGRFSGRQFSNSRSEMNVSTLELGDSALYLCASSFTGGAYEQYFGPGTRLTVT.